The next 15 T cell receptor beta chains were all read from a single sample in a study of shared clonotypes between healthy human individuals. The protocol was immunoSEQ multiplex PCR, while the TCRdb copy is restricted to in-frame clones and leaves out a portion. This table holds about 1.9 million clones, around 93% found once. Naive CD8 cells lacked CD45RO and underwent positive selection for CCR7, leaving out terminally differentiated effector memory CD45RA+ cells. Source material: naive CD8+ T cells from PBMCs. All receptors derive from a man aged 18 to 29 in good health. Some clones in this sample may be carry-over from other donors' samples.

The chain carries TRBV9 and TRBJ2-2; 9 bases fit TRBD2. V lost 3 bases to trimming and J lost 6 bases; unmatched junction nucleotides: 6. The CDR3 sequence is 15 residues long. Germline values: CDR1 SGDLS, CDR2 YYNGEE. The CDR3 DNA follows: TGTGCCAGCAGCGCTATAGCGGGAGTCTCCGGGGAGCTGTTTTTT. This translates into CASSAIAGVSGELFF.

The J gene is TRBJ2-7, the V gene TRBV11-3, with D maybe TRBD2 (5 bases). Per the germline V gene, CDR1 is SGHNT and CDR2 is YENEEA. The CDR3 spans 15 residues. The germline V and J ends were trimmed by 1 base and 0 bases, with 10 bases remaining between them. The DNA of the CDR3 is TGTGCCAGCAGCTTAGGTGGCGGAGGCTCCTACGAGCAGTACTTC. It codes for CASSLGGGGSYEQYF.

The chain couples TRBV10-2 to TRBJ2-7; D is uncertain. The CDR3 spans 10 residues. V lost 4 bases and J 7 bases, leaving 5 bases between the germline ends. The germline V gene has CDR1 WSHSY and CDR2 SAAADI. In DNA, the CDR3 is TGCGCCAGCAGTGGCGGTGAGCAGTACTTC. This codes for CASSGGEQYF.

The V call is TRBV7-9, the J call TRBJ1-1, with TRBD1 matching over 9 bases. The trim removed 5 bases at V and 4 bases at J, leaving 5 bases unmatched. The CDR3 consists of 14 residues. CDR1 is SEHNR and CDR2 is FQNEAQ in the germline V gene (reference sequence). CDR3 DNA: TGTGCCAGCAGCCCGAGACAGGGGGGCACTGAAGCTTTCTTT. It codes for CASSPRQGGTEAFF.

Comment on this clone: Other nucleotide sequences in the sample specify the same CDR3. This chain connects TRBV27 to TRBJ2-7, with 9 bases aligning to TRBD1. Germline lookup yields CDR1 MNHEY and CDR2 SMNVEV (reference sequence). Germline trimming cut 2 bases from V and 2 bases from J; bases unmatched to any gene: 4. This CDR3 has 15 residues. The CDR3 sequence: CASSLRGTGTYEQYF. CDR3 nucleotides: TGTGCCAGCAGTTTACGCGGGACAGGGACCTACGAGCAGTACTTC.

The genes are TRBV27 and TRBJ2-7; 8 bases fit TRBD1. The length of the CDR3 is 17 residues. V lost 0 bases to trimming and J lost 3 bases; unmatched junction nucleotides: 10. Per the germline V gene, CDR1 is MNHEY and CDR2 is SMNVEV (reference sequence). In nucleotides, the CDR3 is TGTGCCAGCAGTTTATCCGGACAGGGCCGGCGTGGCTACGAGCAGTACTTC. As protein: CASSLSGQGRRGYEQYF.

The chain carries TRBV7-3 and TRBJ2-1; no clear D gene. This CDR3 comprises 13 residues. V shed 3 bases and J shed 7 bases, with 10 bases lying between them. Germline V gene lookup returns CDR1 SGHTA and CDR2 FQGTGA. CDR3: CASSFWVGNEQFF. The CDR3 coding sequence is TGTGCCAGCAGCTTCTGGGTGGGTAATGAGCAGTTCTTC.

The chain joins TRBV6-6 to TRBJ2-3; D perhaps matches TRBD2 (6 bases). The CDR3 has 16 residues. Germline V CDR1 and CDR2: MNHNY, SVGAGI (reference sequence). The V and J ends lost 4 bases and 6 bases respectively, with 20 bases between them. The CDR3 nucleotides read TGTGCCAGCAGTTCCGTTCCGGGACTCCTCGGGGATACGCAGTATTTT. It translates to CASSSVPGLLGDTQYF.

In nucleotides, the CDR3 is TGCGCCAGCAGCCTTAAGGGGGGAGGGGGAACTGAAGCTTTCTTT. This encodes CASSLKGGGGTEAFF. The V and J genes are TRBV4-1 and TRBJ1-1; D perhaps matches TRBD1 (6 bases). Deletions cut 4 bases from V and 5 bases from J, with 17 bases between. CDR1 is MGHRA and CDR2 is YSYEKL in the germline V gene. This CDR3 contains 15 residues.

The chain is built from TRBV29-1 and TRBJ2-4, with D perhaps matching TRBD1 (5 bases). The germline CDR1 and CDR2 sequences are SQVTM and ANQGSEA. There are 14 residues in the CDR3. V lost 3 bases and J 0 bases, leaving 9 bases between the germline ends. The CDR3 nucleotides read TGCAGCGTTGAGACAGTCCTAGCCAAAAACATTCAGTACTTC. This sequence encodes CSVETVLAKNIQYF. The full variable domain, its missing parts supplied by reference TRBV29-1 and TRBJ2-4, is SAVISQKPSRDICQRGTSLTIQCQVDSQVTMMFWYRQQPGQSLTLIATANQGSEATYESGFVIDKFPISRPNLTFSTLTVSNMSPEDSSIYLCSVETVLAKNIQYFGAGTRLSVL.

A word on this clone: At the DNA level, this CDR3 is encoded by other sequences in the same sample as well. CDR3 sequence: CASSLSGGSGYEQYF. The CDR3 nucleotides read TGTGCCAGCAGTTTATCTGGCGGGAGCGGGTACGAGCAGTACTTC. The V gene is TRBV27, the J gene TRBJ2-7, with 7 bases matching TRBD2. The length of the CDR3 is 15 residues. The V segment lost 0 bases and the J segment 4 bases; nucleotides outside the gene matches: 6. Germline values: CDR1 MNHEY, CDR2 SMNVEV (reference sequence).

V gene TRBV27 combines with J gene TRBJ1-1; D is ambiguous. Germline V gene data show CDR1 as MNHEY and CDR2 as SMNVEV (reference sequence). There are 15 residues in the CDR3. The V end lost 5 bases, the J end lost 6 bases, and 19 bases lay between the germline ends. DNA for the CDR3: TGTGCCAGCAGTCTACTAATGTACGGGATGGCTGAAGCTTTCTTT. Protein sequence: CASSLLMYGMAEAFF.

The chain uses TRBV2 and TRBJ2-2; 7 nucleotides match TRBD1. This CDR3 is 16 amino acids long. The V segment lost 4 bases and the J segment 3 bases; nucleotides outside the gene matches: 8. Germline V gene sequence: CDR1 SNHLY, CDR2 FYNNEI. CDR3 bases: TGTGCCAGCAGTGTAGACTCCAGGGGGTACACCGGGGAGCTGTTTTTT. It translates to CASSVDSRGYTGELFF.

The J gene is TRBJ1-1, the V gene TRBV6-5; D is possibly TRBD1 (6 bases). The V gene's germline CDR1 is MNHEY and CDR2 SVGAGI. CDR3 size: 13 residues. Deletions cut 0 bases from V and 7 bases from J, with 9 bases between. The CDR3 nucleotides are TGTGCCAGCAGTTACTCGGAACAGGGTGAAGCTTTCTTT. Translated, it gives CASSYSEQGEAFF.

This chain links TRBV23-1 with TRBJ1-2, with D possibly being TRBD1 (5 bases). TRBV23-1 is an ORF; its function is uncertain. The CDR3 is 13 amino acids. The V end was cut by 5 bases, the J end by 6 bases, with 13 bases between. The DNA of the CDR3 is TGCGCCAGCAGTTCGTCGGAGGGGCATGGCTACACCTTC. Residues: CASSSSEGHGYTF.